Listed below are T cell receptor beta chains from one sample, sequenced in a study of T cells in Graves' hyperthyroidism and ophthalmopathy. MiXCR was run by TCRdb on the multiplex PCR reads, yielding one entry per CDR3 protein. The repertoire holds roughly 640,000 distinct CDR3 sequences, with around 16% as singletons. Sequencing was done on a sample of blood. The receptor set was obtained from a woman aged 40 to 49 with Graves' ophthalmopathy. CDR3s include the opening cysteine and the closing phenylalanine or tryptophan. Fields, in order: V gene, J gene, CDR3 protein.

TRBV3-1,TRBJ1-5,CASSQDPDTNQPQHF
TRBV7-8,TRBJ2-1,CASSNSETHPYNEQFF
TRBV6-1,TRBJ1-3,CASSESRSNGNTIYF
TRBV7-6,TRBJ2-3,CASSLGTSGSGTDTQYF
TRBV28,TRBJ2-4,CASSTTVLAKNIQYF
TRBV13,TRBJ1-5,CASSFAPSGPQHF
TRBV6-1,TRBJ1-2,CASSSLGQFDYGYTF
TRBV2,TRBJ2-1,CASSTNYNEQFF
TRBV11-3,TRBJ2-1,CASSLGSSIYNEQFF
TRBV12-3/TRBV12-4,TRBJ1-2,CASASGYGYTF
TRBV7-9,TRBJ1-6,CASSFGGENSPLHF
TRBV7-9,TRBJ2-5,CASSLMGAKETQYF
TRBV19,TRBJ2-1,CASSGADHSYNEQFF
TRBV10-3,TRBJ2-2,CAITPGTSGVAGELFF
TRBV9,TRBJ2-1,CASSVDATDYNEQFF
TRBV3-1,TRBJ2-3,CASSPGLAGEWVVSDTQYF
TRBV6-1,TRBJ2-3,CASSAGKVDTQYF
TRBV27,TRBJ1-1,CASSLESGQGAHTEAFF
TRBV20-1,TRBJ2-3,CSARVRDRVTDTQYF
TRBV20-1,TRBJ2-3,CSALARSSGPTDTQYF
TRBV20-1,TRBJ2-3,CSARDPRNTDTQYF
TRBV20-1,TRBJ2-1,CSARARRYNEQFF
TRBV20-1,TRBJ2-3,CSASGTGSTDTQYF
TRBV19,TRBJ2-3,CASSPGLAGGPGTDTQYF
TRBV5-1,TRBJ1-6,CASSLGTVINSPLHF
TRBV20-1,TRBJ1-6,CSARHGGTGPVLGPLHF
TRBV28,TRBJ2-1,CASSVSWAGDFDEQFF
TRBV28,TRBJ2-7,CASSPTRVPSYEQYF
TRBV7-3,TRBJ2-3,CASSLEKRGGTDTQYF
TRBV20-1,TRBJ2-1,CSARDPSGDSYNEQFF
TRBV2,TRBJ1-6,CAASQDRGNSPLHF
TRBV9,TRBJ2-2,CASTTGGANTGELFF
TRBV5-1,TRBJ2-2,CASGQGANDNTGELFF
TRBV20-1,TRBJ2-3,CSVFPGQGVTDTQYF
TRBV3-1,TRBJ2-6,CASSQDRGSGANVLTF
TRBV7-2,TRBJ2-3,CASSSSRTSGGAGDTQYF
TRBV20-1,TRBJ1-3,CSARDPGRTSGNTIYF
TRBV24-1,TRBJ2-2,CATSDPSQGWGNTGELFF
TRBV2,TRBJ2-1,CASSPLSGTQNNEQFF
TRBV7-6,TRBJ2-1,CASSSPAGLGEQFF
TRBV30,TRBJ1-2,CAWSGGGTSRYYGYTF